The 27 T cell receptor beta chains listed next were all sequenced from one sample in a study of blood T cell repertoires in COVID-19. The method was immunoSEQ multiplex PCR; TCRdb's version includes in-frame clones alone and lacks a portion of them. Of fewer than 500,000 clones in the sample, 70% to 90% were seen once. Sequencing was done on a sample of peripheral blood. The origin of the receptors is a woman aged 25 to 39 with active or convalescent COVID-19.

This chain joins TRBV14 and TRBJ2-7; possible D gene TRBD2, 6 bases. The CDR3 length is 14 residues. V was pared by 4 bases and J by 5 bases, with 15 bases between. Germline lookup yields CDR1 SGHDN and CDR2 FVKESK. CDR3 residues: CASSLMGGYDEQYF. CDR3 DNA sequence: TGTGCCAGCAGCCTGATGGGGGGATACGACGAGCAGTACTTC. Full variable domain (rest looked up from reference TRBV14 and TRBJ2-7): EAGVTQFPSHSVIEKGQTVTLRCDPISGHDNLYWYRRVMGKEIKFLLHFVKESKQDESGMPNNRFLAERTGGTYSTLKVQPAELEDSGVYFCASSLMGGYDEQYFGPGTRLTVT.

The chain combines TRBV28 with TRBJ2-7; D may be TRBD1 (6 bases). The CDR3 consists of 16 residues. Germline lookup yields CDR1 MDHEN and CDR2 SYDVKM. The V gene lost 5 bases and the J gene lost 2 bases, with 19 bases spanning the gap. The CDR3, as DNA: TGTGCCAGCAGTCTATACACAGGGCTTTCTACCTACGAGCAGTACTTC. This sequence encodes CASSLYTGLSTYEQYF.

This CDR3 is CASSWDRRETQYF. CDR3 bases: TGTGCCAGCAGCTGGGACAGGAGAGAGACCCAGTACTTC. The chain employs TRBV5-6 and TRBJ2-5; 8 bases agree with TRBD1. Losses at the gene ends were 3 bases for V and 4 bases for J; bases not matched to a gene: 2. The germline V gene has CDR1 SGHDT and CDR2 YYEEEE. The CDR3 is made up of 13 amino acids.

On this clone: The same CDR3 arises from other DNA sequences in this sample as well. V and J are TRBV27 and TRBJ2-7, with D possibly TRBD2 on 6 matching bases. The germline V gene has CDR1 MNHEY and CDR2 SMNVEV (reference sequence). V was shortened by 0 bases and J by 1 base, with 7 bases between the two germline ends. This CDR3 has 14 amino acids. DNA of the CDR3: TGTGCCAGCAGTTTATCGGCGGGATCCTACGAGCAGTACTTC. It codes for CASSLSAGSYEQYF.

The rearrangement links TRBV10-3 to TRBJ1-2; D gene ambiguous. The CDR3 contains 12 residues. V lost 10 bases to trimming and J lost 6 bases, with 15 bases between them. Germline assignment: CDR1 ENHRY and CDR2 SYGVKD. CDR3 protein: CATVGADNGYTF. The CDR3 region has the DNA TGTGCCACCGTGGGTGCTGACAATGGCTACACCTTC.

The genes are TRBV18 and TRBJ2-5, with a possible D match to TRBD1 (6 bases). Trimming stripped 5 bases from V and 3 bases from J, with 16 bases between. The CDR3 extends over 15 amino acids. Germline V gives CDR1 KGHSH, CDR2 LQKENI. CDR3 sequence reads: CASSVWVGDKETQYF. CDR3 nucleotides: TGTGCCAGCTCAGTCTGGGTTGGGGACAAAGAGACCCAGTACTTC.

The rearrangement uses TRBV2 and TRBJ2-2; D is perhaps TRBD2 (6 bases). This CDR3 spans 13 amino acids. Germline lookup yields CDR1 SNHLY and CDR2 FYNNEI. Trimming stripped 5 bases from V and 8 bases from J, with 12 bases between. The CDR3 reads CASSINLAGELFF. The DNA for the CDR3 is TGTGCCAGCAGTATAAACCTAGCGGGGGAGCTGTTTTTT.

This clone was seen more than once but under ten times. CDR3 DNA: TGTGCCAGCAGCTACGTAACTGCGGGGGGATTCTACAATGAGCAGTTCTTC. Its translation: CASSYVTAGGFYNEQFF. The chain recombines TRBV5-8 with TRBJ2-1; TRBD2 agrees at 8 bases. Per the germline V gene, CDR1 is SGHTS and CDR2 is YDEGEE. This CDR3 spans 17 amino acids. After removal of 3 bases from V and 3 bases from J, the junction contained 11 bases not matched to a gene.

This chain joins TRBV4-1 and TRBJ1-5; D may be TRBD1 (6 bases). The V and J ends lost 5 bases and 3 bases respectively, with 14 bases between them. This CDR3 is 15 amino acids long. Germline V gene data show CDR1 as MGHRA and CDR2 as YSYEKL. CDR3 protein: CASSTRTALNQPQHF. The CDR3 DNA follows: TGCGCCAGCAGCACCAGGACAGCGCTCAATCAGCCCCAGCATTTT.

The chain is built from TRBV10-3 and TRBJ1-2, with D perhaps matching TRBD1 (6 bases). Trimming took 4 bases from V and 4 from J, leaving 7 bases between them. CDR1 is ENHRY and CDR2 is SYGVKD in the germline V gene. The CDR3 runs to 12 residues. In DNA form, the CDR3 reads TGTGCCATCAGTGGGACAGCCTATGGCTACACCTTC. Translation: CAISGTAYGYTF.

The chain employs TRBV27 and TRBJ2-2; no clear D gene. Trimming took 7 bases from V and 2 from J, leaving 11 bases between them. Germline V gene data show CDR1 as MNHEY and CDR2 as SMNVEV (reference sequence). The CDR3 length is 14 residues. The CDR3 is CASTGDSNTGELFF. CDR3 DNA sequence: TGTGCCAGCACCGGAGACTCAAACACCGGGGAGCTGTTTTTT.

V is TRBV19 and J is TRBJ1-5, with 7 bases aligning to TRBD1. Germline CDR1 LNHDA, CDR2 SQIVND (reference sequence). This CDR3 comprises 17 residues. Trimming took 3 bases from V and 5 from J; bases not matched to a gene: 13. CDR3 nucleotide sequence: TGTGCCAGTAGTATGACAGGGACCATCGCGATTTATCAGCCCCAGCATTTT. Translation gives CASSMTGTIAIYQPQHF.

The J gene is TRBJ1-2, the V gene TRBV7-8; no firm D call. This CDR3 comprises 14 residues. The V end lost 5 bases, the J end lost 14 bases, and 24 bases lay between the germline ends. In germline, CDR1 is SGHVS, CDR2 FQNEAQ. Here the CDR3 reads CASSDGIGRILPTF. For the CDR3, the DNA is TGTGCCAGCAGCGACGGGATAGGACGGATCCTCCCTACCTTC.

The rearrangement joins TRBV9 to TRBJ1-2; D not certain. Trimming shortened V by 1 base and J by 4 bases, and 5 bases separated the two germline ends. Germline loops: CDR1 SGDLS, CDR2 YYNGEE. The CDR3 has 12 amino acids. CDR3 protein: CASSVNSYGYTF. For the CDR3, the DNA is TGTGCCAGCAGCGTAAATAGCTATGGCTACACCTTC.

This clone turned up a few times. The chain links TRBV4-1 to TRBJ1-2; TRBD1 matches at 8 bases. Germline loops: CDR1 MGHRA, CDR2 YSYEKL. The V segment lost 0 bases and the J segment 3 bases; nucleotides outside the gene matches: 6. The CDR3 extends over 16 amino acids. The CDR3 protein is CASSQDAGGLYYGYTF. CDR3 nucleotide sequence: TGCGCCAGCAGCCAAGACGCAGGGGGCTTGTACTATGGCTACACCTTC.

The chain recombines TRBV11-2 with TRBJ1-2, with D perhaps matching TRBD1 (5 bases). This CDR3 has 13 residues. Between the trimmed V and J ends, which lost 5 bases and 5 bases, there was a span of 12 bases. Germline assignment: CDR1 SGHAT and CDR2 FQNNGV. The DNA of the CDR3 is TGTGCCAGCAGCCGGGGGAGTAGTTATGGCTACACCTTC. As protein: CASSRGSSYGYTF. Full variable domain (rest looked up from reference TRBV11-2 and TRBJ1-2): EAGVAQSPRYKIIEKRQSVAFWCNPISGHATLYWYQQILGQGPKLLIQFQNNGVVDDSQLPKDRFSAERLKGVDSTLKIQPAKLEDSAVYLCASSRGSSYGYTFGSGTRLTVV.

The chain carries TRBV2 and TRBJ1-1, with D unresolved. Trimming cost V 7 bases and J 5 bases, with 14 bases left between them. CDR1 is SNHLY and CDR2 is FYNNEI in the germline V gene. The length of the CDR3 is 13 residues. CDR3 sequence: CASTSQAGTEAFF. The CDR3 DNA sequence: TGTGCCAGCACGTCGCAGGCAGGAACTGAAGCTTTCTTT.

This rearrangement joins TRBV5-1 to TRBJ1-5; 9 bases are shared with TRBD1. CDR1 SGHRS and CDR2 YFSETQ come from the germline V gene. This CDR3 is 16 amino acids long. V was pared by 0 bases and J by 3 bases, with 4 bases of the junction left unmatched. CDR3 sequence reads: CASSLAGTGNNQPQHF. DNA for the CDR3: TGCGCCAGCAGCTTGGCCGGGACAGGGAACAATCAGCCCCAGCATTTT.

The genes are TRBV10-2 and TRBJ1-2, with 7 bases matching TRBD1. CDR3 length equals 14 residues. Looked up from germline, CDR1 is WSHSY and CDR2 is SAAADI. Trimming at V came to 3 bases and at J to 6 bases, leaving 7 bases not matched to a gene. The CDR3 is CASSETGTAHGYTF. DNA of the CDR3: TGCGCCAGCAGTGAAACCGGGACAGCCCATGGCTACACCTTC.

The chain employs TRBV5-4 and TRBJ1-3; perhaps TRBD1 as D (5 bases). The length of the CDR3 is 14 residues. CDR1 and CDR2 from the germline V gene are SGHNT and YYREEE (reference sequence). V was pared by 0 bases and J by 4 bases, with 8 bases between. In DNA form, the CDR3 reads TGTGCCAGCAGCTTGGAGGGGAAGGGAAACACCATATATTTT. This gives the protein CASSLEGKGNTIYF.

The chain couples TRBV7-2 to TRBJ2-1; TRBD2 might be the D (6 bases). This CDR3 has 17 amino acids. CDR1 and CDR2 (germline): SGHTA, FQGNSA. Trimming removed 2 bases at V and 0 bases at J, with 14 bases between. The CDR3: CASSLRRGWGSYNEQFF. The CDR3 DNA follows: TGTGCCAGCAGCTTACGGCGGGGCTGGGGCTCCTACAATGAGCAGTTCTTC. Together with reference TRBV7-2 and TRBJ2-1, the CDR3 gives the full variable domain: GAGVSQSPSNKVTEKGKDVELRCDPISGHTALYWYRQSLGQGLEFLIYFQGNSAPDKSGLPSDRFSAERTGGSVSTLTIQRTQQEDSAVYLCASSLRRGWGSYNEQFFGPGTRLTVL.

The rearrangement uses TRBV3-1 (or the pseudogene TRBV3-2) and TRBJ1-2; 7 bases line up with TRBD1. The CDR3 consists of 15 residues. Germline lookup yields CDR1 LGHDT and CDR2 YNNKEL (reference sequence). The ends lost 5 bases at V and 0 bases at J; junction bases unmatched: 6. The CDR3 DNA is TGTGCCAGCAGCTCGAGGGACAGAGCTAACTATGGCTACACCTTC. Translating gives CASSSRDRANYGYTF.

The chain is built from TRBV27 and TRBJ2-3; 8 bases map to TRBD2. There are 17 residues in the CDR3. The junction had 10 bases not matched to a gene; V was cut back by 2 bases and J by 3 bases. The germline gives CDR1 MNHEY, CDR2 SMNVEV (reference sequence). The CDR3 DNA reads TGTGCCAGCAGTTTAGAGCGGGGGAGTTTTCGGACAGATACGCAGTATTTT. Its translation: CASSLERGSFRTDTQYF.

The chain carries TRBV7-9 and TRBJ2-6; TRBD1 matches 10 bases. J gave up 4 bases and V 5 bases, and 11 bases lay outside the gene matches. CDR1 is SEHNR, CDR2 FQNEAQ, per germline (reference sequence). CDR3 length: 18 residues. Here the CDR3 DNA reads TGTGCCAGCAGCCAACGGGACAGGGGACTTAAGGGGGCCAACGTCCTGACTTTC. It is translated as CASSQRDRGLKGANVLTF. Using reference TRBV7-9 and TRBJ2-6 for the parts outside the CDR3, the full variable domain is DTGVSQNPRHKITKRGQNVTFRCDPISEHNRLYWYRQTLGQGPEFLTYFQNEAQLEKSRLLSDRFSAERPKGSFSTLEIQRTEQGDSAMYLCASSQRDRGLKGANVLTFGAGSRLTVL.

The J gene is TRBJ2-7, the V gene TRBV30; weak D call: TRBD2 (5 bases). The CDR3 has 13 residues. Germline V gene sequence: CDR1 GTSNPN, CDR2 SVGIG (reference sequence). V was shortened by 1 base and J by 4 bases, with 11 bases between the two germline ends. CDR3 coding DNA: TGTGCCTGGAGTGGGGGAGAGTCTTACGAGCAGTACTTC. It codes for CAWSGGESYEQYF. The full variable domain, in which reference TRBV30 and TRBJ2-7 provide the parts outside the CDR3, is SQTIHQWPATLVQPVGSPLSLECTVEGTSNPNLYWYRQAAGRGLQLLFYSVGIGQISSEVPQNLSASRPQDRQFILSSKKLLLSDSGFYLCAWSGGESYEQYFGPGTRLTVT.

In DNA, the CDR3 is TGTGCCAGCAGCTTACCTTTAGGAGACTACAATGAGCAGTTCTTC. It specifies CASSLPLGDYNEQFF. The chain recombines TRBV11-2 with TRBJ2-1; D uncertain. The CDR3 sequence is 15 residues long. The V gene lost 2 bases and the J gene lost 3 bases, with 11 bases spanning the gap. Germline V gene data show CDR1 as SGHAT and CDR2 as FQNNGV.

This clone was counted once. This rearrangement joins TRBV6-5 to TRBJ1-5, with 9 bases matching TRBD1. After removal of 4 bases from V and 4 bases from J, the junction contained 8 bases not matched to a gene. The germline gives CDR1 MNHEY, CDR2 SVGAGI. The CDR3 totals 16 residues. CDR3 sequence: CASSFSGTGFNQPQHF. CDR3 nucleotides: TGTGCCAGCAGTTTCTCCGGGACAGGGTTTAATCAGCCCCAGCATTTT.